These 24 T cell receptor beta chains were sequenced from one sample in a study of shared clonotypes between healthy human individuals. Method: immunoSEQ multiplex PCR; TCRdb's copy keeps in-frame clones and lacks some. The sample consists of roughly 720,000 clones, 90% of them appearing once. The sample comprised memory CD8+ T cells from PBMCs. The subset denotes: CD45RO+ cells pooled with CCR7-negative TemRA cells. Source of these receptors: a man between 18 and 29 years old in good health. Some clones in this sample may be carry-over from other donors' samples.

This chain uses TRBV5-4 with TRBJ1-3; D call uncertain. The length of the CDR3 is 12 residues. The V end was cut by 2 bases, the J end by 4 bases, with 4 bases between. Germline V lookup: CDR1 SGHNT, CDR2 YYREEE (reference sequence). In DNA, the CDR3 is TGTGCCAGCAGCTTAGGGGGAAACACCATATATTTT. This sequence encodes CASSLGGNTIYF.

The chain uses TRBV6-6 and TRBJ2-5; possibly TRBD1 for D (6 bases). Between the trimmed V and J ends, which lost 1 base and 3 bases, there was a span of 15 bases. The CDR3 sequence is 16 residues long. The V gene's germline CDR1 is MNHNY and CDR2 SVGAGI (reference sequence). In DNA, the CDR3 is TGTGCCAGCAGTTACTTACTTCAGGGGAAGGAAGAGACCCAGTACTTC. Translation gives CASSYLLQGKEETQYF.

This clone has just one count. The rearrangement uses TRBV2 and TRBJ2-7, with 7 bases lining up with TRBD2. CDR3 length: 15 amino acids. The V gene end was trimmed by 2 bases and the J gene end by 1 base; junction bases not matched to a gene: 5. The V gene's germline CDR1 is SNHLY and CDR2 FYNNEI. The CDR3 here is CASSESAGVSYEQYF. CDR3 bases: TGTGCCAGCAGTGAATCGGCGGGAGTGTCCTACGAGCAGTACTTC.

V and J are TRBV27 and TRBJ2-7, with 9 bases matching TRBD1. The CDR3 has 16 residues. Trimming removed 5 bases from V and 4 bases from J; junction bases left unmatched: 12. Germline lookup yields CDR1 MNHEY and CDR2 SMNVEV (reference sequence). Written as DNA, the CDR3 is TGTGCCAGCAGTATCCACCCCGGACAGGGGAAGTACGAGCAGTACTTC. Amino acid sequence: CASSIHPGQGKYEQYF.

This chain uses TRBV27 with TRBJ2-7, with TRBD2 identical over 8 bases. The ends lost 10 bases at V and 0 bases at J; junction bases unmatched: 8. Germline-derived CDR1 and CDR2 are MNHEY and SMNVEV (reference sequence). The CDR3 totals 14 residues. CDR3 bases: TGTGCCACCAAACTAGCGGCCTTCTCCTACGAGCAGTACTTC. It encodes CATKLAAFSYEQYF.

The CDR3 spells CASSVSSGRDEQFF. For the CDR3, the DNA is TGTGCCAGCAGCGTAAGTAGCGGGAGAGATGAGCAGTTCTTC. The chain is built from TRBV9 and TRBJ2-1, with 9 bases matching TRBD2. The germline V gene encodes CDR1 SGDLS and CDR2 YYNGEE. V trimming: 1 base; J trimming: 8 bases; junction bases outside the gene matches: 4. The CDR3 contains 14 residues. The full variable domain, its missing parts supplied by reference TRBV9 and TRBJ2-1, is DSGVTQTPKHLITATGQRVTLRCSPRSGDLSVYWYQQSLDQGLQFLIQYYNGEERAKGNILERFSAQQFPDLHSELNLSSLELGDSALYFCASSVSSGRDEQFFGPGTRLTVL.

About this clone itself: This same CDR3 is encoded by further DNA sequences in the sample. The chain links TRBV28 to TRBJ1-5; maybe TRBD1 (5 bases). Germline CDR1 reads MDHEN; CDR2 reads SYDVKM. This CDR3 spans 11 amino acids. The germline V and J ends were trimmed by 3 bases and 9 bases, with 6 bases remaining between them. The CDR3 sequence: CASSLGGPQHF. CDR3 nucleotide sequence: TGTGCCAGCAGTTTGGGGGGGCCCCAGCATTTT.

This chain uses TRBV28 with TRBJ1-1; D call uncertain. CDR1 and CDR2 (germline): MDHEN, SYDVKM. The CDR3 consists of 19 residues. Trimming removed 4 bases from V and 2 bases from J, with 26 bases in between. CDR3 residues: CASSSSAHTILSGNTEAFF. For the CDR3, the DNA is TGTGCCAGCAGTTCATCTGCCCACACTATCCTCTCGGGAAACACTGAAGCTTTCTTT.

The chain joins TRBV5-8 to TRBJ1-1, with D hard to call. The CDR3 totals 10 residues. CDR1 SGHTS and CDR2 YDEGEE come from the germline V gene. V gave up 6 bases and J gave up 6 bases, with 6 bases separating them. The CDR3 region has the DNA TGTGCCAGCATATGGCCTGAAGCTTTCTTT. This translates into CASIWPEAFF. The full variable domain, rest sourced from reference TRBV5-8 and TRBJ1-1, is EAGVTQSPTHLIKTRGQQATLRCSPISGHTSVYWYQQALGLGLQFLLWYDEGEERNRGNFPPRFSGRQFPNYSSELNVNALELEDSALYLCASIWPEAFFGQGTRLTVV.

V usage is TRBV19 and J usage is TRBJ1-5; D ambiguous. Germline CDR1 LNHDA, CDR2 SQIVND (reference sequence). The CDR3 contains 16 residues. V was pared by 7 bases and J by 3 bases, with 19 bases between. CDR3 nucleotides: TGTGCCAGTACCCTCCGCCTACCAGGTTACAATCAGCCCCAGCATTTT. Protein: CASTLRLPGYNQPQHF.

This rearrangement joins TRBV9 to TRBJ2-1; tentatively, D is TRBD2 (5 bases). Trimming took 3 bases from V and 7 from J, leaving 17 bases between them. CDR3 length: 15 amino acids. The germline V gene encodes CDR1 SGDLS and CDR2 YYNGEE. The CDR3 reads CASSGVWGEWNEQFF. CDR3 nucleotide sequence: TGTGCCAGCAGCGGGGTTTGGGGAGAGTGGAATGAGCAGTTCTTC.

V is TRBV19 and J is TRBJ2-7, with a weak D call TRBD1 (6 bases). The germline V gene has CDR1 LNHDA and CDR2 SQIVND (reference sequence). The CDR3 is 15 residues long. Trimming pared 7 bases from V and 7 bases from J, leaving 23 bases between. The CDR3 region has the DNA TGTGCCAGTACGAGGGGCCCACAGGGAATTGGGGAGCAGTACTTC. Amino acids: CASTRGPQGIGEQYF.

The gene calls are TRBV7-9 and TRBJ2-7, with D perhaps TRBD1 (6 bases). CDR3 length equals 13 residues. V was pared by 3 bases and J by 0 bases, with 6 bases between. Germline CDR1 is SEHNR and CDR2 is FQNEAQ (reference sequence). The CDR3 here is CASSLDSSYEQYF. In DNA form, the CDR3 reads TGTGCCAGCAGCTTGGACAGCTCCTACGAGCAGTACTTC.

The V gene is TRBV28, the J gene TRBJ2-5, with D possibly being TRBD2 (6 bases). Germline loops: CDR1 MDHEN, CDR2 SYDVKM. This CDR3 contains 14 residues. The V end lost 7 bases, the J end lost 5 bases, and 17 bases lay between the germline ends. The CDR3 DNA reads TGTGCCAGCATTCCCCTGCGGGGCGGTGAGACCCAGTACTTC. It yields the protein CASIPLRGGETQYF.

The chain joins TRBV19 to TRBJ1-1; D is perhaps TRBD1 (6 bases). The V gene lost 9 bases and the J gene lost 5 bases, with 22 bases spanning the gap. The CDR3 consists of 15 residues. Germline V CDR1 and CDR2: LNHDA, SQIVND (reference sequence). In DNA, the CDR3 is TGTGCCAGCCTACCCCGGGACACCCCAGGGACTGAAGCTTTCTTT. Its protein product is CASLPRDTPGTEAFF.

The rearrangement uses TRBV28 and TRBJ2-7; a weak D match, TRBD2 (6 bases). This CDR3 is 15 amino acids long. The ends were cut back, 3 bases at V and 5 bases at J, with 17 bases in the middle. Per germline, CDR1 MDHEN and CDR2 SYDVKM. As DNA, the CDR3 is TGTGCCAGCAGTTTCCGTGCGGGGCCCGGGGACGAGCAGTACTTC. This translates into CASSFRAGPGDEQYF. The complete variable domain, with remaining parts taken from reference TRBV28 and TRBJ2-7, reads DVKVTQSSRYLVKRTGEKVFLECVQDMDHENMFWYRQDPGLGLRLIYFSYDVKMKEKGDIPEGYSVSREKKERFSLILESASTNQTSMYLCASSFRAGPGDEQYFGPGTRLTVT.

The V and J genes are TRBV4-2 and TRBJ2-7; tentative D call: TRBD1 (5 bases). Germline CDR1 reads LGHNA; CDR2 reads YNFKEQ. CDR3 length equals 14 residues. V dropped 5 bases and J dropped 3 bases, with 14 bases sitting between them. The DNA of the CDR3 is TGTGCCAGCAGCTTGGGGCCATTCCTCTACGAGCAGTACTTC. This encodes CASSLGPFLYEQYF.

V and J are TRBV28 and TRBJ1-4; D is unclear. The CDR3 is 16 residues long. Germline CDR1 and CDR2: MDHEN and SYDVKM. V was shortened by 6 bases and J by 8 bases, with 22 bases between the two germline ends. CDR3 sequence reads: CASRPSYSLRTEKLFF. Here the CDR3 DNA reads TGTGCCAGCAGGCCCTCCTACAGTCTTAGGACGGAAAAACTGTTTTTT.

The rearrangement uses TRBV19 and TRBJ2-1; D may be TRBD2 (6 bases). V gave up 3 bases and J gave up 2 bases, with 11 bases separating them. This CDR3 is built from 15 residues. Per the germline V gene, CDR1 is LNHDA and CDR2 is SQIVND (reference sequence). CDR3 sequence (DNA): TGTGCCAGTAGTATCTGGGGAGGAACCTACAATGAGCAGTTCTTC. This translates into CASSIWGGTYNEQFF.

Concerning this clone itself: Within the sample, other DNA sequences also encode this same CDR3. The chain has TRBV28 and TRBJ2-5; 8 bases line up with TRBD2. The V gene end was trimmed by 3 bases and the J gene end by 5 bases; junction bases not matched to a gene: 11. The CDR3 is 16 amino acids. Germline CDR1 and CDR2: MDHEN and SYDVKM. The CDR3 reads CASSFLAGGVQETQYF. As DNA, the CDR3 is TGTGCCAGCAGTTTCCTAGCGGGTGGGGTGCAGGAGACCCAGTACTTC.

V and J are TRBV11-2 and TRBJ2-3; perhaps TRBD2 as D (5 bases). The CDR3 is 13 residues long. From germline, CDR1 is SGHAT and CDR2 FQNNGV. The V end lost 3 bases, the J end lost 5 bases, and 9 bases lay between the germline ends. In DNA form, the CDR3 reads TGTGCCAGCAGCTTTTTCGGGGAAGATACGCAGTATTTT. This codes for CASSFFGEDTQYF. The entire variable domain, with the rest obtained from reference TRBV11-2 and TRBJ2-3, is as follows: EAGVAQSPRYKIIEKRQSVAFWCNPISGHATLYWYQQILGQGPKLLIQFQNNGVVDDSQLPKDRFSAERLKGVDSTLKIQPAKLEDSAVYLCASSFFGEDTQYFGPGTRLTVL.

The J gene is TRBJ1-1, the V gene TRBV28; D is unclear. CDR1 and CDR2 (germline): MDHEN, SYDVKM. Trimming left V 8 bases short and J 1 base short, with 17 bases between. The CDR3 contains 15 residues. Here the CDR3 DNA reads TGTGCCAGCGCCCCTTATCGGGCTGCGAACACTGAAGCTTTCTTT. This encodes CASAPYRAANTEAFF.

The chain links TRBV19 to TRBJ2-5, with a tentative D call TRBD2 (6 bases). V lost 5 bases and J 1 base, leaving 11 bases between the germline ends. Germline V gene sequence: CDR1 LNHDA, CDR2 SQIVND (reference sequence). CDR3 length: 14 amino acids. CDR3 region: CASSPGTSQETQYF. CDR3 DNA sequence: TGTGCCAGTAGTCCAGGGACTTCCCAAGAGACCCAGTACTTC.

The rearrangement links TRBV6-1 to TRBJ1-1, with 8 bases lining up with TRBD1. CDR1 and CDR2 from the germline V gene are MNHNS and SASEGT. The CDR3 is 13 amino acids. Trimming at V came to 5 bases and at J to 6 bases, leaving 5 bases not matched to a gene. DNA for the CDR3: TGTGCCAGCAGTCTTGACAGGGGCGCTGAAGCTTTCTTT. It is translated as CASSLDRGAEAFF.